The source of this T cell receptor (beta chain) is a study of a mutant IDH1 vaccine in newly diagnosed glioma. TCRdb's table, derived via immunoSEQ multiplex PCR, lists solely in-frame clones and lacks some. The repertoire holds about 54,000 clones, with approximately 80% as singletons. This clone showed up just a few times. Antigen specificity is unknown. The time point denotes: week 35, safety follow-up. It was 300 ug of mutant IDH1 20-mer peptide that made up each vaccine dose, given with topical imiquimod. This clonotype was sampled from a woman aged 18-35 years with glioma. The specimen was PBMCs, collected from a glioma patient whose treatment included an IDH1 peptide vaccine.

The CDR3 bases are TGTGCCAGCAGCCCGCGGACCGGGACAGGGGGCCTCTCTGGAAACACCATATATTTT. Amino acid sequence: CASSPRTGTGGLSGNTIYF. V is TRBV5-6 and J is TRBJ1-3; 12 bases are a match to TRBD1. The trim removed 4 bases at V and 0 bases at J, leaving 11 bases unmatched. The CDR3 is made up of 19 amino acids. Germline V gives CDR1 SGHDT, CDR2 YYEEEE.